These 25 T cell receptor beta chains originate from one sample sequenced in a study of T cell responses to AZD1222 COVID-19 vaccine. The repertoire was sequenced with immunoSEQ multiplex PCR; TCRdb's copy has only in-frame clones and lacks some. Here the sample spans 160,000 or so clones, approximately 91% being singletons. Specimen: peripheral blood, collected on day 0 of AZD1222 vaccination. The receptors were gathered from an adult in good health.

This chain connects TRBV28 to TRBJ1-2, with D maybe TRBD1 (5 bases). The CDR3 contains 14 residues. Per germline, CDR1 MDHEN and CDR2 SYDVKM. V gave up 5 bases and J gave up 2 bases, with 12 bases separating them. CDR3 DNA: TGTGCCAGCAGTCAGGGAGGTGGAAACTATGGCTACACCTTC. Amino acid sequence: CASSQGGGNYGYTF.

This chain uses TRBV11-3 with TRBJ1-1, with TRBD1 matching 8 bases. This CDR3 is built from 15 residues. V shed 5 bases and J 0 bases; nucleotides not matched to a gene: 5. Germline V gene lookup returns CDR1 SGHNT and CDR2 YENEEA. CDR3 sequence reads: CASSLGQGLNTEAFF. As DNA, the CDR3 is TGTGCCAGCAGCCTTGGACAGGGTTTGAACACTGAAGCTTTCTTT.

This sequence joins TRBV25-1 and TRBJ1-5; 7 positions agree with TRBD1. The junction had 4 bases not matched to a gene; V was cut back by 4 bases and J by 7 bases. Germline loops: CDR1 MGHDK, CDR2 SYGVNS. The CDR3 extends over 13 amino acids. The DNA for the CDR3 is TGTGCCAGCAGTGGACAGGGAACGCAGCCCCAGCATTTT. This sequence encodes CASSGQGTQPQHF.

This clone was counted a single time. V and J are TRBV7-9 and TRBJ2-2; TRBD2 matches at 8 bases. After removal of 5 bases from V and 2 bases from J, the junction contained 7 bases not matched to a gene. The CDR3 has 16 amino acids. Germline lookup yields CDR1 SEHNR and CDR2 FQNEAQ (reference sequence). CDR3: CASSPTSGLNTGELFF. CDR3 coding DNA: TGTGCCAGCAGCCCTACTAGCGGACTAAACACCGGGGAGCTGTTTTTT.

This clone occurred a few times. V is TRBV12-3 or TRBV12-4 and J is TRBJ2-1, with D maybe TRBD1 (5 bases). Trimming removed 3 bases from V and 7 bases from J, with 10 bases in between. The CDR3 contains 13 residues. As DNA, the CDR3 is TGTGCCAGCAGTTTCAACAGGTGGAATGAGCAGTTCTTC. Its protein is CASSFNRWNEQFF.

The chain couples TRBV19 to TRBJ1-5, with 8 nucleotides matching TRBD1. The CDR3 is 15 amino acids. V shed 2 bases, J shed 5 bases, and the junction held 5 bases outside the gene matches. CDR1 LNHDA and CDR2 SQIVND come from the germline V gene (reference sequence). The CDR3 bases are TGTGCCAGTAGTATAATAACAGGGGGGCATCAGCCCCAGCATTTT. This codes for CASSIITGGHQPQHF.

The J gene is TRBJ1-4, the V gene TRBV28; D unclear. Germline assignment: CDR1 MDHEN and CDR2 SYDVKM. V was trimmed by 6 bases and J by 7 bases, leaving 12 bases between them. The CDR3 covers 13 residues. The CDR3 is CASRGAGGEKLFF. The CDR3 DNA is TGTGCCAGCAGAGGTGCAGGAGGTGAAAAACTGTTTTTT.

The J gene is TRBJ1-1, the V gene TRBV5-3; D not resolved. TRBV5-3 is reported as an ORF; its role is uncertain. The CDR3 totals 16 residues. Trimming cost V 4 bases and J 0 bases, with 16 bases left between them. The CDR3 nucleotides are TGTGCCAGAAGCCGGTCGGGCAGTAACATGAACACTGAAGCTTTCTTT. It is translated as CARSRSGSNMNTEAFF.

The chain recombines TRBV6-2 or TRBV6-3 with TRBJ1-5; 9 bases match TRBD1. With V trimmed by 2 bases and J by 3 bases, 8 bases remained unmatched. This CDR3 spans 17 amino acids. CDR1 is MNHEY and CDR2 is SVGEGT in the germline V gene. CDR3 loop: CASSYGHRGHNNQPQHF. In nucleotides, the CDR3 is TGTGCCAGCAGTTACGGCCACAGGGGGCATAACAATCAGCCCCAGCATTTT.

The chain recombines TRBV27 with TRBJ1-6; tentatively, D is TRBD1 (5 bases). CDR1 and CDR2 (germline): MNHEY, SMNVEV (reference sequence). Trimming left V 5 bases short and J 5 bases short, with 10 bases between. The CDR3 spans 14 residues. The chain's CDR3 is CASSRDPDNSPLHF. Written as DNA, the CDR3 is TGTGCCAGCAGTCGGGACCCTGATAATTCACCCCTCCACTTT.

The chain couples TRBV11-1 to TRBJ1-1; 7 bases agree with TRBD1. The CDR3 totals 16 residues. Germline CDR1 reads SGHAT; CDR2 reads FQDESV (reference sequence). After removal of 1 base from V and 3 bases from J, the junction contained 8 bases not matched to a gene. CDR3 protein: CASSLGDRVGDTEAFF. The DNA of the CDR3 is TGTGCCAGCAGCTTAGGAGACAGGGTCGGGGACACTGAAGCTTTCTTT.

The chain uses TRBV18 and TRBJ2-5; TRBD1 or TRBD2 may be the D gene (6 bases each). The V end was cut by 6 bases, the J end by 3 bases, with 14 bases between. Germline CDR1 is KGHSH and CDR2 is LQKENI. This CDR3 has 14 amino acids. The CDR3 region is CASSPWGAEETQYF. CDR3 bases: TGTGCCAGCTCCCCCTGGGGGGCCGAAGAGACCCAGTACTTC.

V usage is TRBV28 and J usage is TRBJ2-1, with TRBD1 identical over 7 bases. J lost 6 bases, V lost 6 bases, and 5 bases had no gene match. Germline values: CDR1 MDHEN, CDR2 SYDVKM. The CDR3 loop spans 13 amino acids. The CDR3 loop reads CASRTDRINEQFF. DNA of the CDR3: TGTGCCAGCAGAACGGACAGGATCAATGAGCAGTTCTTC.

The genes are TRBV10-1 and TRBJ1-1, with a possible D match to TRBD1 (5 bases). CDR1 is WNHNN and CDR2 is SYGVQD in the germline V gene (reference sequence). V lost 5 bases, J lost 4 bases, and 11 bases lay in between. CDR3 size: 13 residues. The CDR3 DNA reads TGCGCCAGCAGTTCAGGGTTCGGCACTGAAGCTTTCTTT. Protein sequence: CASSSGFGTEAFF.

The V and J genes are TRBV27 and TRBJ2-2, with 7 nucleotides matching TRBD1. Germline assignment: CDR1 MNHEY and CDR2 SMNVEV (reference sequence). The CDR3 consists of 14 residues. J was trimmed by 6 bases and V by 2 bases; bases with no gene match: 3. CDR3 in DNA: TGTGCCAGCAGTTTAGAGACAGGGCCCGGGGAGCTGTTTTTT. It specifies CASSLETGPGELFF.

J is TRBJ1-6 and V is TRBV5-6; 8 bases are shared with TRBD1. Germline trimming cut 6 bases from V and 6 bases from J; bases unmatched to any gene: 5. The length of the CDR3 is 14 residues. CDR1 is SGHDT, CDR2 YYEEEE, per germline. The CDR3 nucleotides read TGTGCCAGCACCACCGGACAGGGTAATTCACCCCTCCACTTT. This codes for CASTTGQGNSPLHF.

This chain uses TRBV29-1 with TRBJ1-1, with D unclear. The V end lost 6 bases, the J end lost 0 bases, and 17 bases lay between the germline ends. CDR3 length: 15 amino acids. CDR1 is SQVTM, CDR2 ANQGSEA, per germline. The CDR3 DNA follows: TGCAGCGTCTTATATGGGAGGCTCATGAACACTGAAGCTTTCTTT. Translation gives CSVLYGRLMNTEAFF.

This clone was seen a single time. The V and J genes are TRBV10-2 and TRBJ2-7; 8 bases line up with TRBD2. The CDR3 loop spans 16 amino acids. Unmatched junction bases numbered 8, after V lost 2 bases and J lost 2 bases. Germline V gene data show CDR1 as WSHSY and CDR2 as SAAADI. The CDR3 sequence: CASSEPGGVGPYEQYF. The DNA for the CDR3 is TGCGCCAGCAGTGAGCCCGGGGGGGTGGGGCCCTACGAGCAGTACTTC.

A single count supports this clone. The chain carries TRBV15 and TRBJ1-1, with TRBD1 matching over 8 bases. Trimming took 1 base from V and 10 from J; bases not matched to a gene: 11. In germline, CDR1 is LNHNV, CDR2 YYDKDF (reference sequence). The CDR3 is made up of 15 amino acids. CDR3 in amino acids: CATSRVQDRGLGAFF. For the CDR3, the DNA is TGTGCCACCAGCAGAGTCCAAGACAGGGGATTAGGAGCTTTCTTT.

The rearrangement uses TRBV9 and TRBJ2-2, with D possibly matching TRBD1 (5 bases). Trimming removed 6 bases from V and 6 bases from J, with 9 bases in between. CDR1 is SGDLS and CDR2 is YYNGEE in the germline V gene. This CDR3 spans 12 amino acids. The CDR3, as DNA: TGTGCCAGCAACCAGGGATCCGGGGAGCTGTTTTTT. It codes for CASNQGSGELFF.

This clone was detected once. The chain joins TRBV19 to TRBJ1-1; no reliable D call. The CDR3 is 13 residues long. Trimming stripped 6 bases from V and 11 bases from J, with 19 bases between. From germline, CDR1 is LNHDA and CDR2 SQIVND (reference sequence). The CDR3 protein is CASSRSVAGVAFF. CDR3 bases: TGTGCCAGTAGCCGGTCGGTGGCAGGAGTGGCTTTCTTT.

The rearrangement links TRBV10-3 to TRBJ2-5, with D perhaps TRBD2 (6 bases). The length of the CDR3 is 15 residues. In germline, CDR1 is ENHRY, CDR2 SYGVKD. V lost 2 bases, J lost 5 bases, and 15 bases lay in between. The CDR3 DNA follows: TGTGCCATCAGTGAGGATGGAGCGGGCCGGGAGACCCAGTACTTC. It specifies CAISEDGAGRETQYF.

The gene calls are TRBV27 and TRBJ1-6, with TRBD1 matching 7 bases. The CDR3 length is 20 residues. Germline loops: CDR1 MNHEY, CDR2 SMNVEV (reference sequence). J lost 0 bases, V lost 0 bases, and 11 bases had no gene match. CDR3 loop: CASSLSGQATASSYNSPLHF. CDR3 nucleotide sequence: TGTGCCAGCAGTTTATCCGGACAGGCCACCGCGAGCTCCTATAATTCACCCCTCCACTTT.

The gene calls are TRBV19 and TRBJ2-1; weak D call: TRBD2 (5 bases). V dropped 1 base and J dropped 0 bases, with 10 bases sitting between them. Germline V CDR1 and CDR2: LNHDA, SQIVND (reference sequence). This CDR3 is built from 16 residues. This CDR3 is CASSIGFRGSYNEQFF. The DNA of the CDR3 is TGTGCCAGTAGTATAGGATTCCGGGGCTCCTACAATGAGCAGTTCTTC.

The chain couples TRBV6-6 to TRBJ2-7, with D tentatively TRBD2 (7 bases). Trimming cost V 2 bases and J 1 base, with 12 bases left between them. The CDR3 is 15 amino acids. Germline lookup yields CDR1 MNHNY and CDR2 SVGAGI (reference sequence). The CDR3 nucleotides read TGTGCCAGCAGTTACGGGGGAGGGGGATCCTACGAGCAGTACTTC. This translates into CASSYGGGGSYEQYF.